What follows are 11 T cell receptor beta chains derived from one specimen sequenced in a study of cytomegalovirus exposure and HLA in healthy donors. The method was immunoSEQ multiplex PCR; TCRdb's version includes in-frame clones alone and lacks a portion of them. The repertoire consists of fewer than 400,000 clones, with 70% to 90% occurring once and the leading ten covering around 0.8%. Sequenced input: PBMCs. The receptors shown here come from a woman under 30 in good health and CMV-seronegative.

CDR3 region: CASSLRSGGYTGELFF. The CDR3 coding sequence is TGCGCCAGCAGCTTGAGAAGCGGGGGGTACACCGGGGAGCTGTTTTTT. V is TRBV5-1 and J is TRBJ2-2; 9 bases agree with TRBD2. J gave up 3 bases and V 1 base, and 4 bases lay outside the gene matches. Germline V gene sequence: CDR1 SGHRS, CDR2 YFSETQ. The CDR3 extends over 16 amino acids.

The chain joins TRBV12-1 to TRBJ1-1; the DNA was not used to check the table's D call, TRBD1. TRBV12-1 is classified as a pseudogene. CDR3 length: 15 amino acids. For the CDR3, the DNA is TGTGCCAGCAGCTGCCTACAGGGCCCGAACACTGAAGCTTTCTTT. It codes for CASSCLQGPNTEAFF.

The V gene is TRBV6-6, the J gene TRBJ2-2, with a tentative D call TRBD2 (6 bases). CDR3 size: 14 residues. Trimming removed 4 bases at V and 8 bases at J, with 14 bases between. Germline V gene lookup returns CDR1 MNHNY and CDR2 SVGAGI (reference sequence). The CDR3 bases are TGTGCCAGCAGTTCCCCGGGGGAAAGAGGGGAGCTGTTTTTT. It specifies CASSSPGERGELFF.

The chain uses TRBV11-2 and TRBJ1-4; 10 bases fit TRBD1. Germline lookup yields CDR1 SGHAT and CDR2 FQNNGV. This CDR3 spans 14 amino acids. The V and J ends lost 6 bases and 3 bases, in that order; junction bases with no gene match: 1. CDR3 protein: CASSDRGPNEKLFF. The CDR3 nucleotides are TGTGCCAGCAGTGACAGGGGGCCTAATGAAAAACTGTTTTTT.

This sequence joins TRBV5-6 and TRBJ1-1; possibly TRBD1 for D (6 bases). The CDR3 loop spans 16 amino acids. The germline V and J ends were trimmed by 0 bases and 1 base, with 13 bases remaining between them. CDR1 and CDR2 (germline): SGHDT, YYEEEE. The CDR3 loop is CASSLVRGAANTEAFF. The CDR3 DNA reads TGTGCCAGCAGCTTGGTCCGGGGGGCGGCGAACACTGAAGCTTTCTTT. Full variable domain (remainder filled in from reference TRBV5-6 and TRBJ1-1): DAGVTQSPTHLIKTRGQQVTLRCSPKSGHDTVSWYQQALGQGPQFIFQYYEEEERQRGNFPDRFSGHQFPNYSSELNVNALLLGDSALYLCASSLVRGAANTEAFFGQGTRLTVV.

V and J are TRBV11-3 and TRBJ2-1; the D gene is possibly TRBD2 (6 bases). CDR1 is SGHNT, CDR2 YENEEA, per germline. The length of the CDR3 is 15 residues. The V and J ends lost 3 bases and 4 bases respectively, with 13 bases between them. The CDR3 DNA is TGTGCCAGCAGCTTTGGGGGGAACCCTTACAATGAGCAGTTCTTC. Protein: CASSFGGNPYNEQFF. The variable domain in full, with the rest retrieved from reference TRBV11-3 and TRBJ2-1, is EAGVVQSPRYKIIEKKQPVAFWCNPISGHNTLYWYLQNLGQGPELLIRYENEEAVDDSQLPKDRFSAERLKGVDSTLKIQPAELGDSAVYLCASSFGGNPYNEQFFGPGTRLTVL.

A single count supports this clone. The chain uses TRBV9 and TRBJ2-7, with 8 bases identical to TRBD1. The germline V gene has CDR1 SGDLS and CDR2 YYNGEE. The CDR3 has 17 residues. J lost 2 bases, V lost 2 bases, and 12 bases had no gene match. The CDR3 DNA sequence: TGTGCCAGCAGCGTGGGCTATGAGGACAGGGAACCCTACGAGCAGTACTTC. Translating gives CASSVGYEDREPYEQYF. Supplemented by reference TRBV9 and TRBJ2-7, the full variable domain reads DSGVTQTPKHLITATGQRVTLRCSPRSGDLSVYWYQQSLDQGLQFLIQYYNGEERAKGNILERFSAQQFPDLHSELNLSSLELGDSALYFCASSVGYEDREPYEQYFGPGTRLTVT.

The chain recombines TRBV30 with TRBJ1-2, with TRBD1 as a possible D gene (6 bases). This CDR3 has 12 residues. V lost 4 bases and J lost 2, with 8 bases in between. Germline-derived CDR1 and CDR2 are GTSNPN and SVGIG (reference sequence). For the CDR3, the DNA is TGTGCCTGGAACCAGGGGAACTATGGCTACACCTTC. Its protein product is CAWNQGNYGYTF.

This clone appeared a few times. This chain links TRBV10-2 with TRBJ1-1; no clear D. CDR3 size: 12 residues. From germline, CDR1 is WSHSY and CDR2 SAAADI. The V end lost 7 bases, the J end lost 4 bases, and 10 bases lay between the germline ends. CDR3 sequence (DNA): TGCGCCAGCATGGGAGGGATCACTGAAGCTTTCTTT. Its protein is CASMGGITEAFF.

V is TRBV7-8 and J is TRBJ2-1, with TRBD2 matching over 7 bases. CDR1 is SGHVS, CDR2 FQNEAQ, per germline. The CDR3 is made up of 17 amino acids. V lost 2 bases and J lost 0; bases outside the gene matches: 7. CDR3 in amino acids: CASSLLRGGSSYNEQFF. CDR3 DNA sequence: TGTGCCAGCAGCTTACTGCGCGGGGGAAGCTCCTACAATGAGCAGTTCTTC.

The rearrangement uses TRBV5-7 and TRBJ2-1, with D perhaps matching TRBD1 (6 bases). TRBV5-7 is recorded as an ORF, its role being uncertain. The CDR3 sequence is 14 residues long. V was pared by 3 bases and J by 6 bases, with 13 bases between. CDR3 DNA: TGTGCCAGCAGCTGGGGGCCTTTTGGCAATGAGCAGTTCTTC. This encodes CASSWGPFGNEQFF.